This is a list of T cell receptor beta chains from one sample in a study of T cell responses to AZD1222 COVID-19 vaccine. The assay was immunoSEQ multiplex PCR, and TCRdb's table has in-frame clones only and misses some. This sample has approximately 120,000 clones, with approximately 91% found just once. Specimen: peripheral blood, collected on day 0 of AZD1222 vaccination. The receptors derive from an adult in good health. CDR3s include the opening cysteine and the closing phenylalanine or tryptophan. Each record gives: V gene, J gene, D gene, clone size, CDR3 protein, CDR3 DNA. The D gene is left open where the match is weak. Clone size is shown for a subset of rows, as once, few, many or a class of expanded clone.

TRBV7-6,TRBJ2-2,TRBD2,NA,CASSLNQGLVVTGELFF,TGTGCCAGCAGCTTAAACCAGGGACTAGTAGTCACCGGGGAGCTGTTTTTT
TRBV2,TRBJ2-2,TRBD1,NA,CASRPGTANTGELFF,TGTGCCAGCAGGCCCGGGACAGCGAACACCGGGGAGCTGTTTTTT
TRBV7-2,TRBJ2-3,TRBD2,NA,CASSLAQRGAADTQYF,TGTGCCAGCAGCTTAGCCCAGCGGGGGGCAGCGGATACGCAGTATTTT
TRBV25-1,TRBJ2-3,TRBD2,once,CASSTGTSGRGADTQYF,TGTGCCAGCAGTACCGGGACTAGCGGGAGGGGGGCAGATACGCAGTATTTT
TRBV27,TRBJ2-7,TRBD2,NA,CASSFRLAGGSYEQYF,TGTGCCAGCAGTTTCCGACTAGCGGGAGGCTCCTACGAGCAGTACTTC
TRBV5-4,TRBJ2-5,NA,NA,CASSPSGGGYQETQYF,TGTGCCAGCAGCCCTTCCGGGGGCGGGTACCAAGAGACCCAGTACTTC
TRBV5-8,TRBJ2-7,TRBD2,NA,CASSKDTSGSSDEQYF,TGTGCCAGCAGCAAAGACACTAGCGGGAGTTCAGACGAGCAGTACTTC
TRBV6-5,TRBJ1-1,NA,NA,CASSNLGTLEAFF,TGTGCCAGCAGTAACTTGGGGACTCTTGAAGCTTTCTTT
TRBV27,TRBJ2-3,NA,NA,CASSLEGLGRDTQYF,TGTGCCAGCAGTTTAGAGGGTCTTGGAAGGGATACGCAGTATTTT
TRBV11-3,TRBJ2-1,NA,NA,CASSGSPFTNEQFF,TGTGCCAGCAGCGGATCCCCCTTTACGAATGAGCAGTTCTTC
TRBV19,TRBJ2-7,NA,NA,CASSIGPRDEQYF,TGTGCCAGTAGTATAGGTCCCCGGGACGAGCAGTACTTC